This section outlines one TCR beta chain sequence together with its context. Its matching antigen is unknown. A clone one base away is much larger, so this may be a read error. Sample treatment: roughly ten-day PBMC culture with coronavirus spike peptide pools or control peptides (ViraFEST assay). CD4+ T cells of the unexposed donor were collected before the COVID-19 pandemic (2011-2018). The record originates from a study of vaccination and CD4 T cells after COVID-19. Study in general: Convalescent cases consisted of six males and four females, of whom two were Hispanic.

The V gene's germline CDR1 is MGHDK and CDR2 SYGVNS. There are 14 residues in the CDR3. Cultured CD4+ T-cell DNA underwent Oncomine TCR Beta short-read sequencing. Extraction of genomic DNA was performed on cultured CD4+ T cells. Each CDR3 protein is one row after TCRdb ran MiXCR on the PCR reads. The sample contains several thousand distinct CDR3 sequences, around a third of which appear only once. Sequenced: CD4+ T cells from blood, cultured in vitro. The V call is TRBV25-1, the J call TRBJ2-5, with D perhaps being TRBD1 or TRBD2 (5 bases each). The receptor comes from a human donor in good health. Here the CDR3 reads CASSERGQGETRYF. CDR3 in DNA: TGTGCCAGCAGTGAAAGGGGTCAGGGAGAGACCCGGTACTTC.